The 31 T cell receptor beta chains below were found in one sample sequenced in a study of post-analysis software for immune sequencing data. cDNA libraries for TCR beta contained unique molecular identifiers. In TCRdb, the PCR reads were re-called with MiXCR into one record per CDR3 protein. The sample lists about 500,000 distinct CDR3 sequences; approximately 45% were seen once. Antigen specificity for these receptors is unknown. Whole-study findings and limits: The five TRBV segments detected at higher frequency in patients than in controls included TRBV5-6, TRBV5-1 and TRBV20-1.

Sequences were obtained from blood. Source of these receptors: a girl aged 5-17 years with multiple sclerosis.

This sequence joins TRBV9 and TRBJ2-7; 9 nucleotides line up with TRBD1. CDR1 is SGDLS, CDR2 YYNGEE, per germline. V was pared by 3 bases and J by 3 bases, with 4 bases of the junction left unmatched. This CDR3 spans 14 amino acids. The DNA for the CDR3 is TGTGCCAGCAGCGAGCAGGGACAGGGCTACGAGCAGTACTTC. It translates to CASSEQGQGYEQYF.

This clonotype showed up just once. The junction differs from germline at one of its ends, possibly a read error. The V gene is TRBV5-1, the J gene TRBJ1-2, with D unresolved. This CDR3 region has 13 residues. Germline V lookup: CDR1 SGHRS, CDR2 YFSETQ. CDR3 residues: CVSSLGLMDGYTF. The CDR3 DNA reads TGCGTCAGCAGCTTGGGGTTGATGGATGGCTACACCTTC.

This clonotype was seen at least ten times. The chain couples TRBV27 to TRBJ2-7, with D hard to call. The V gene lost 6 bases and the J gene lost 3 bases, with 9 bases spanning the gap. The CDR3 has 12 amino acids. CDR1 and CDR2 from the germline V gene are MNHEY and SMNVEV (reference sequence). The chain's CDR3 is CASSRTGYEQYF. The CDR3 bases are TGTGCCAGCAGCCGGACCGGCTACGAGCAGTACTTC.

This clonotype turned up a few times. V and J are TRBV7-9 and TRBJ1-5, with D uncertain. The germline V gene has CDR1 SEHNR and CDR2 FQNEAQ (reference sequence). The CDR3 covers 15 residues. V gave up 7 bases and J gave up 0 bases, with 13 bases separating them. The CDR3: CASTLGDFSNQPQHF. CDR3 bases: TGTGCCAGCACCCTGGGAGATTTTAGCAATCAGCCCCAGCATTTT.

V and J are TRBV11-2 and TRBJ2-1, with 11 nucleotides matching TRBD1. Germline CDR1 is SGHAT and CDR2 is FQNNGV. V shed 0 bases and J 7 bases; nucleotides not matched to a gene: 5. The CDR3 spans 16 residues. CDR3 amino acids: CASSLDLGTGGNEQFF. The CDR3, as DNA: TGTGCCAGCAGCTTAGATCTGGGGACAGGGGGGAATGAGCAGTTCTTC. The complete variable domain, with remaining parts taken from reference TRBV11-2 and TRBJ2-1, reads EAGVAQSPRYKIIEKRQSVAFWCNPISGHATLYWYQQILGQGPKLLIQFQNNGVVDDSQLPKDRFSAERLKGVDSTLKIQPAKLEDSAVYLCASSLDLGTGGNEQFFGPGTRLTVL.

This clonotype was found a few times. The chain's CDR3 is CASSVGQYYEQYF. CDR3 nucleotide sequence: TGCGCCAGCAGCGTGGGACAGTACTACGAGCAGTACTTC. V and J are TRBV5-1 and TRBJ2-7, with 7 positions matching TRBD1. Germline V gene sequence: CDR1 SGHRS, CDR2 YFSETQ. The ends lost 4 bases at V and 3 bases at J; junction bases unmatched: 4. The CDR3 extends over 13 amino acids.

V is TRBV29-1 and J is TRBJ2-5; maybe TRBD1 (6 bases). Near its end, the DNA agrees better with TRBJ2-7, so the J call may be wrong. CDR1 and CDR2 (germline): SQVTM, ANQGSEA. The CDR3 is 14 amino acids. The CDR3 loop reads CSVLIGTPWNEQYF. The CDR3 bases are TGCAGCGTCTTAATCGGGACACCCTGGAACGAGCAGTACTTC.

The CDR3 bases are TGTGCCAGCAGTAGGGGACAGGGCGAAGCCTACGAGCAGTACTTC. It yields the protein CASSRGQGEAYEQYF. The rearrangement uses TRBV6-5 and TRBJ2-7; 9 nucleotides agree with TRBD1. The CDR3 runs to 15 residues. The germline V gene encodes CDR1 MNHEY and CDR2 SVGAGI. V lost 5 bases and J lost 2; bases outside the gene matches: 7.

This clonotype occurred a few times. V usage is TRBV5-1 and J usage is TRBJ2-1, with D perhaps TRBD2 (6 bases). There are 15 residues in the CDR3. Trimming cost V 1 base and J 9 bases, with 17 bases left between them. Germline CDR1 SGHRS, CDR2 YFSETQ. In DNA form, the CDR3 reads TGCGCCAGCAGCTTGTTGTTAGCGGACGCGGGTGAGCAGTTCTTC. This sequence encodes CASSLLLADAGEQFF.

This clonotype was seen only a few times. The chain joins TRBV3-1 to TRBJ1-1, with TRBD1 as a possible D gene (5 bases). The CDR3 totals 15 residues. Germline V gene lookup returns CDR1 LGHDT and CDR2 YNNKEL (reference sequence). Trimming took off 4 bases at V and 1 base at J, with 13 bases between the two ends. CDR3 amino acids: CASSLTYGANTEAFF. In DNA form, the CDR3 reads TGTGCCAGCAGCCTCACGTATGGGGCGAACACTGAAGCTTTCTTT.

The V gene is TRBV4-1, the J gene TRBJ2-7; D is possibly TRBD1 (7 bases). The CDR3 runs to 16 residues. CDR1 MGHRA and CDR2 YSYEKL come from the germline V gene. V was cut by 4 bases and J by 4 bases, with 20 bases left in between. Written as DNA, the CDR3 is TGCGCCAGCAGCCTCCGATTTGAGGGGGCGGGGTACGAGCAGTACTTC. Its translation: CASSLRFEGAGYEQYF.

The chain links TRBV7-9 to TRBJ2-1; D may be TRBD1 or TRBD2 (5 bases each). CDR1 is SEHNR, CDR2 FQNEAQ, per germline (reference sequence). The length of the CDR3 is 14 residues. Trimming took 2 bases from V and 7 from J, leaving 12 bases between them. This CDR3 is CASSLTGTGNEQFF. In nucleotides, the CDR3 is TGTGCCAGCAGCTTAACAGGAACGGGGAATGAGCAGTTCTTC.

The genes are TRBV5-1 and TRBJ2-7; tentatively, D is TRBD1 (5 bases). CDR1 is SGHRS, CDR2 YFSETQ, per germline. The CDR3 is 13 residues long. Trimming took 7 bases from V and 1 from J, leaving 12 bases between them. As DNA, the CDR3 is TGCGCCAGCGGCCTTAGACAGTCCTACGAGCAGTACTTC. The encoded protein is CASGLRQSYEQYF. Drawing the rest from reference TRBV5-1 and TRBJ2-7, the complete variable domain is KAGVTQTPRYLIKTRGQQVTLSCSPISGHRSVSWYQQTPGQGLQFLFEYFSETQRNKGNFPGRFSGRQFSNSRSEMNVSTLELGDSALYLCASGLRQSYEQYFGPGTRLTVT.

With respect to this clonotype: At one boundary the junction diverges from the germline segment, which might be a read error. The CDR3 nucleotides are TGCGCCAGCAGCCCCGGGGACATTTACGAGCAGTGCTTC. Translated: CASSPGDIYEQCF. This chain joins TRBV5-1 and TRBJ2-7; D perhaps matches TRBD1 (6 bases). The CDR3 extends over 13 amino acids. Looked up from germline, CDR1 is SGHRS and CDR2 is YFSETQ.

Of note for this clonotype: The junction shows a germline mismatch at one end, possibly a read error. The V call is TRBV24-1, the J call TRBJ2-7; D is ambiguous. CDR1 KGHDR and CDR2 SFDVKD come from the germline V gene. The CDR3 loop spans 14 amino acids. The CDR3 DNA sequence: TGCGCCACCAGTGATCGGGCTAGATCAAATGAGCAGTACTTC. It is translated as CATSDRARSNEQYF.

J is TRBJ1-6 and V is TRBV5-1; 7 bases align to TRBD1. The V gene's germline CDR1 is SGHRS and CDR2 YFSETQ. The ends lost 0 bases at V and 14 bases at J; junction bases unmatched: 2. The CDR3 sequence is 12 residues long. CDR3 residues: CASSLEGAALHF. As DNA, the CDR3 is TGCGCCAGCAGCTTGGAGGGGGCGGCCCTCCACTTT.

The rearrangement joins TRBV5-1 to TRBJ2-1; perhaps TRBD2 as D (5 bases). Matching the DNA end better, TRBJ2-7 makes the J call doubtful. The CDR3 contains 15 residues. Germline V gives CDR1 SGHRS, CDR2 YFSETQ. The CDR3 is CASSLEASSYNEQYF. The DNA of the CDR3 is TGCGCCAGCAGCTTGGAAGCTAGCTCCTACAATGAGCAGTACTTC.

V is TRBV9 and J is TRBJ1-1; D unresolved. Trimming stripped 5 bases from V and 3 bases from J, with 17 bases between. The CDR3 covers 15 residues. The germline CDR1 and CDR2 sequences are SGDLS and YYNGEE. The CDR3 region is CASSPAPRQDTEAFF. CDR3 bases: TGTGCCAGCAGTCCTGCCCCCAGGCAGGACACTGAAGCTTTCTTT.

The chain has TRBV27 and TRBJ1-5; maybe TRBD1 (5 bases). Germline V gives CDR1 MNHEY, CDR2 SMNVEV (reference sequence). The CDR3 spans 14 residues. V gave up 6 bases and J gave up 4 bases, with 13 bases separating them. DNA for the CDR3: TGTGCCAGCAGCGGGGGTTTGGGTAATCAGCCCCAGCATTTT. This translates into CASSGGLGNQPQHF.

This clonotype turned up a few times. For the CDR3, the DNA is TGTGCCATCGGACAGGGGGAGTATGGCTACACCTTC. As protein: CAIGQGEYGYTF. This chain joins TRBV7-9 and TRBJ1-2, with TRBD1 identical over 10 bases. From germline, CDR1 is SEHNR and CDR2 FQNEAQ (reference sequence). This CDR3 is built from 12 residues. V shed 10 bases, J shed 5 bases, and the junction held 4 bases outside the gene matches.

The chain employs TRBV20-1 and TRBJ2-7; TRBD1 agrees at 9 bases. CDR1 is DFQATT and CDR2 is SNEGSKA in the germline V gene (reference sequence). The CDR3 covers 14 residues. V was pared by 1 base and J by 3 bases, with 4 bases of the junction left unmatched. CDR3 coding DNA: TGCAGTGCTAGAGTGCCGGACAGGGGCTACGAGCAGTACTTC. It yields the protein CSARVPDRGYEQYF.

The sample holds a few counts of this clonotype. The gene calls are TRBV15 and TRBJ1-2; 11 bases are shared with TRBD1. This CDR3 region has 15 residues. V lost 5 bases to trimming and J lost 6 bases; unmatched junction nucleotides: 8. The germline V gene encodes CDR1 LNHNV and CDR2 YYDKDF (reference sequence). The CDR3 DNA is TGTGCCACCAGCTACCCGGGACAGGGGGAGGATGGCTACACCTTC. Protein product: CATSYPGQGEDGYTF.

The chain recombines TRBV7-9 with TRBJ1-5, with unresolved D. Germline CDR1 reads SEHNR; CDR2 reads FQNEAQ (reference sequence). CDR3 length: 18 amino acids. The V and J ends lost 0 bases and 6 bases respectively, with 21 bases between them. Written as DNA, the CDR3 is TGTGCCAGCAGCTTAGCGCTGAAGGGAGGAGAGATGGCTCAGCCCCAGCATTTT. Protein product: CASSLALKGGEMAQPQHF.

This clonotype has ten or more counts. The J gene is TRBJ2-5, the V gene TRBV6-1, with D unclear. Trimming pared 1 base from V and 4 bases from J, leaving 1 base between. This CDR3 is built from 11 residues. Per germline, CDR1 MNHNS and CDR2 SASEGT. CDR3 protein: CASSEVETQYF. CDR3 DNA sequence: TGTGCCAGCAGTGAAGTAGAGACCCAGTACTTC.

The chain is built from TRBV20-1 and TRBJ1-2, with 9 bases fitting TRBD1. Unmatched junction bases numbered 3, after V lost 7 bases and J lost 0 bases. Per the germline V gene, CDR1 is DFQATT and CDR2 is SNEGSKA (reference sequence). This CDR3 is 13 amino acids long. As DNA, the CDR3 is TGCAGTGGGGGGACAGGGACTAACTATGGCTACACCTTC. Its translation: CSGGTGTNYGYTF.

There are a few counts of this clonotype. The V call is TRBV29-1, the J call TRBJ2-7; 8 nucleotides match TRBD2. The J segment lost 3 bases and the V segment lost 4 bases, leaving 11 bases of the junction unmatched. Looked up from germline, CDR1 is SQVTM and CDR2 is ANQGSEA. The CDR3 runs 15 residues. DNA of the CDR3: TGCAGCGTTGGGGTTTTTTTGGCGGGAGGCTACGAGCAGTACTTC. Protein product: CSVGVFLAGGYEQYF.

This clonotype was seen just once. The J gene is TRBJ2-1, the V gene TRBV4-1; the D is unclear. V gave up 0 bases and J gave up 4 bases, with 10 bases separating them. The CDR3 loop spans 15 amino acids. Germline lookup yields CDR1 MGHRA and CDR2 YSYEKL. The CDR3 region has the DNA TGCGCCAGCAGCCAAGATCACGACGGATACAATGAGCAGTTCTTC. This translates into CASSQDHDGYNEQFF.

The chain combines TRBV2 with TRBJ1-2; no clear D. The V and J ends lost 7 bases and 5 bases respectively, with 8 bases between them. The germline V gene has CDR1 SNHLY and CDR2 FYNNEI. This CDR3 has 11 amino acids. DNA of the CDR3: TGTGCCAGCAAATCCCCGTATGGCTACACCTTC. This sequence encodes CASKSPYGYTF.

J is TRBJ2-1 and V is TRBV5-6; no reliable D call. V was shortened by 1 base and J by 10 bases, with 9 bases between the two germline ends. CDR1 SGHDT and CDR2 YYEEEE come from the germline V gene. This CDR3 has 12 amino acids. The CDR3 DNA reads TGTGCCAGCAGCTTGCCTGCCGAGGAGCAGTTCTTC. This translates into CASSLPAEEQFF.

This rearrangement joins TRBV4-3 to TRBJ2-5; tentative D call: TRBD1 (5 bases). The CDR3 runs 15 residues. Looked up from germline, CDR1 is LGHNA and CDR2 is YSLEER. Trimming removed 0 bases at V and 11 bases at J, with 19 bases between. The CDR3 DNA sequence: TGCGCCAGCAGCCAAGAAGCAGGGTCCTACAATGAGCAGTACTTC. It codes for CASSQEAGSYNEQYF.

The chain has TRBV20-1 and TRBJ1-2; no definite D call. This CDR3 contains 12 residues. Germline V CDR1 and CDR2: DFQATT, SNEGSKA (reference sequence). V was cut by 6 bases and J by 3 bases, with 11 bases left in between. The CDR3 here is CSAAHSHYGYTF. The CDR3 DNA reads TGCAGTGCCGCCCACAGCCACTATGGCTACACCTTC.